This section outlines one T cell receptor beta chain sequence together with its context. This sample was included in a study of blood T cell repertoires in COVID-19. The overall study: The United States, Italy and Spain supplied acute and convalescent COVID-19 samples. In each case, the material was cDNA or gDNA derived from T cells, B-cell-depleted T cells, or PBMCs.

In the source study's methods: The assay estimated nucleated cells by amplifying reference gene primers. The method was immunoSEQ multiplex PCR; TCRdb's version includes in-frame clones alone and lacks a portion of them. The V and J calls and the clone size are those of that table, but D and trimming were determined from the DNA. In the table there are 200,000 to 250,000 clones, 84% of which are singletons. The length of the CDR3 is 13 residues. The V end lost 3 bases, the J end lost 0 bases, and 2 bases lay between the germline ends. Germline V gene sequence: CDR1 SNHLY, CDR2 FYNNEI. This TCR derives from a man aged 30-40 years with active or convalescent COVID-19. The genes are TRBV2 and TRBJ2-2; D is unclear. Sequencing was performed on peripheral blood. CDR3 loop: CASSDTNTGELFF. CDR3 nucleotides: TGTGCCAGCAGTGACACGAACACCGGGGAGCTGTTTTTT.